Each of the 28 T cell receptor beta chains below was sequenced from the same sample in a study of cytomegalovirus exposure and HLA in healthy donors. It was with 60 Vbeta and 13 Jbeta primers that the PCR ran. Only in-frame clones appear in the TCRdb table, and some are missing; sequencing was by immunoSEQ multiplex PCR. The sample includes some 130,000 clones, roughly 80% of them seen just once. The sequenced material came from PBMCs. The receptors here all came from a middle-aged man in good health and CMV-seronegative.

The CDR3 region is CASRREGIGEQYF. CDR3 DNA: TGTGCCAGCAGGAGGGAGGGGATCGGCGAGCAGTACTTC. The chain has TRBV2 and TRBJ2-7; 7 bases fit TRBD2. Germline CDR1 SNHLY, CDR2 FYNNEI. With 6 bases clipped from V and 6 bases from J, the junction kept 8 bases outside the gene matches. CDR3 size: 13 residues.

A single count supports this clone. V and J are TRBV27 and TRBJ2-7; 13 nucleotides agree with TRBD2. CDR3 size: 16 residues. Germline CDR1 MNHEY, CDR2 SMNVEV (reference sequence). The V gene end was trimmed by 3 bases and the J gene end by 2 bases; junction bases not matched to a gene: 4. This CDR3 reads CASSLILAGGPYEQYF. The CDR3 DNA reads TGTGCCAGCAGTTTGATACTAGCGGGAGGGCCCTACGAGCAGTACTTC.

This clone appeared once. This chain connects TRBV7-3 to TRBJ2-2; possibly TRBD2 for D (5 bases). V lost 3 bases to trimming and J lost 1 base, with 9 bases between them. Germline CDR1 and CDR2: SGHTA and FQGTGA. This CDR3 is 15 amino acids long. CDR3 residues: CASSFSGENTGELFF. The CDR3 DNA sequence: TGTGCCAGCAGCTTCAGCGGAGAGAACACCGGGGAGCTGTTTTTT.

This clone was counted a single time. The chain carries TRBV30 and TRBJ1-5; D is perhaps TRBD1 (5 bases). The ends were cut back, 5 bases at V and 5 bases at J, with 10 bases in the middle. CDR1 GTSNPN and CDR2 SVGIG come from the germline V gene (reference sequence). CDR3 length equals 12 residues. The chain's CDR3 is CAWGHPDQPQHF. The CDR3, as DNA: TGTGCCTGGGGACACCCGGATCAGCCCCAGCATTTT.

The chain combines TRBV6-1 with TRBJ1-1; 10 positions match TRBD1. Germline loops: CDR1 MNHNS, CDR2 SASEGT. Trimming cost V 10 bases and J 0 bases; bases outside gene matches: 5. The CDR3 totals 14 residues. The CDR3 loop reads CATRDRGVNTEAFF. For the CDR3, the DNA is TGTGCCACCAGGGACAGGGGTGTGAACACTGAAGCTTTCTTT.

V usage is TRBV13 and J usage is TRBJ2-2, with 9 bases that match TRBD2. Germline CDR1 is PRHDT and CDR2 is FYEKMQ (reference sequence). Trimming at V came to 0 bases and at J to 9 bases, leaving 14 bases not matched to a gene. The CDR3 runs 18 residues. The CDR3 sequence: CASSLGSSGNSVVRELFF. CDR3 nucleotide sequence: TGTGCCAGCAGCTTAGGCTCTAGCGGGAATTCGGTGGTCAGGGAGCTGTTTTTT.

This sequence joins TRBV28 and TRBJ1-2, with D hard to call. Germline CDR1 and CDR2: MDHEN and SYDVKM. CDR3 length equals 14 residues. The V gene lost 1 base and the J gene lost 1 base, with 7 bases spanning the gap. The chain's CDR3 is CASSLLHGNYGYTF. In DNA form, the CDR3 reads TGTGCCAGCAGTTTATTGCACGGTAACTATGGCTACACCTTC.

This clone was recorded a few times. V is TRBV6-5 and J is TRBJ2-1, with 8 bases identical to TRBD2. J was trimmed by 6 bases and V by 4 bases; bases with no gene match: 11. This CDR3 region has 16 residues. Germline V gene data show CDR1 as MNHEY and CDR2 as SVGAGI. CDR3 nucleotide sequence: TGTGCCAGCAGTTCCCCCGCCGGGACTAGGGGCAATGAGCAGTTCTTC. Translation gives CASSSPAGTRGNEQFF.

The CDR3 nucleotides read TGTGCCACCCGGGGAACAGGGGACTACGAGCAGTACTTC. Its translation is CATRGTGDYEQYF. The chain carries TRBV6-1 and TRBJ2-7; 7 bases line up with TRBD1. V shed 10 bases, J shed 3 bases, and the junction held 9 bases outside the gene matches. This CDR3 is 13 amino acids long. From germline, CDR1 is MNHNS and CDR2 SASEGT.

This clone appeared a single time. The V gene is TRBV6-5, the J gene TRBJ2-7; 14 bases are a match to TRBD2. Looked up from germline, CDR1 is MNHEY and CDR2 is SVGAGI. V shed 0 bases and J 8 bases; nucleotides not matched to a gene: 6. This CDR3 has 16 amino acids. The CDR3 reads CASSYSGLAGVAKQYF. CDR3 coding DNA: TGTGCCAGCAGTTACTCGGGACTAGCGGGAGTAGCAAAGCAGTACTTC.

This clone was picked up a small number of times. This chain connects TRBV9 to TRBJ2-5, with TRBD2 matching 12 bases. Germline V gives CDR1 SGDLS, CDR2 YYNGEE. V gave up 4 bases and J gave up 4 bases; unmatched junction bases: 8. The CDR3 totals 16 residues. CDR3 DNA sequence: TGTGCCAGCAGCCCAAGGACTAGCGGGAAAGCAGAGACCCAGTACTTC. It specifies CASSPRTSGKAETQYF.

V gene TRBV30 combines with J gene TRBJ2-5; 12 bases map to TRBD2. Germline lookup yields CDR1 GTSNPN and CDR2 SVGIG (reference sequence). CDR3 length: 13 residues. J lost 4 bases, V lost 4 bases, and 1 base had no gene match. The CDR3 coding sequence is TGTGCCTGGAAGACTAGCGGGGGAGAGACCCAGTACTTC. Protein product: CAWKTSGGETQYF. Drawing the rest from reference TRBV30 and TRBJ2-5, the complete variable domain is SQTIHQWPATLVQPVGSPLSLECTVEGTSNPNLYWYRQAAGRGLQLLFYSVGIGQISSEVPQNLSASRPQDRQFILSSKKLLLSDSGFYLCAWKTSGGETQYFGPGTRLLVL.

This chain links TRBV30 with TRBJ2-7, with TRBD1 matching over 7 bases. Germline V lookup: CDR1 GTSNPN, CDR2 SVGIG (reference sequence). The junction had 2 bases not matched to a gene; V was cut back by 3 bases and J by 6 bases. The CDR3 has 11 amino acids. The CDR3 DNA is TGTGCCTGGAGCGCAGGGGGCGAGCAGTACTTC. Residues: CAWSAGGEQYF. Variable domain in full (rest from reference TRBV30 and TRBJ2-7): SQTIHQWPATLVQPVGSPLSLECTVEGTSNPNLYWYRQAAGRGLQLLFYSVGIGQISSEVPQNLSASRPQDRQFILSSKKLLLSDSGFYLCAWSAGGEQYFGPGTRLTVT.

V is TRBV7-2 and J is TRBJ2-1; 8 bases map to TRBD2. After removal of 6 bases from V and 10 bases from J, the junction contained 11 bases not matched to a gene. This CDR3 region has 14 residues. The germline V gene has CDR1 SGHTA and CDR2 FQGNSA. CDR3 amino acids: CASRPSGSGGEQFF. The CDR3 nucleotides are TGTGCCAGCAGACCCAGCGGGAGCGGCGGAGAGCAGTTCTTC.

The rearrangement joins TRBV2 to TRBJ2-2, with TRBD2 matching over 9 bases. Germline V lookup: CDR1 SNHLY, CDR2 FYNNEI. The CDR3 runs to 16 residues. The V and J ends lost 6 bases and 0 bases, in that order; junction bases with no gene match: 5. CDR3 protein: CASRRLAGANTGELFF. CDR3 in DNA: TGTGCCAGCAGACGATTAGCGGGAGCGAACACCGGGGAGCTGTTTTTT. Combining the CDR3 with reference TRBV2 and TRBJ2-2 gives the whole variable domain EPEVTQTPSHQVTQMGQEVILRCVPISNHLYFYWYRQILGQKVEFLVSFYNNEISEKSEIFDDQFSVERPDGSNFTLKIRSTKLEDSAMYFCASRRLAGANTGELFFGEGSRLTVL.

The V and J genes are TRBV2 and TRBJ2-7; possible D gene TRBD1, 6 bases. Germline V gene data show CDR1 as SNHLY and CDR2 as FYNNEI. The CDR3 length is 14 residues. V was clipped by 5 bases and J by 1 base, with 12 bases between them. The chain's CDR3 is CASSMDSLSYEQYF. The DNA for the CDR3 is TGTGCCAGCAGTATGGACAGCCTATCCTACGAGCAGTACTTC.

This clone was seen a single time. The junction shows a germline mismatch at one end, possibly a read error. The chain carries TRBV30 and TRBJ2-5; TRBD2 matches 7 bases. The CDR3 extends over 12 amino acids. Germline CDR1 reads GTSNPN; CDR2 reads SVGIG (reference sequence). The CDR3 DNA is TGTGCCTGGAGTGAGCCTAGCGGCACCCGGTACTTC. It codes for CAWSEPSGTRYF.

This clone was seen only a few times. The chain employs TRBV9 and TRBJ1-4, with D perhaps TRBD1 (5 bases). V was trimmed by 0 bases and J by 8 bases, leaving 14 bases between them. CDR1 and CDR2 from the germline V gene are SGDLS and YYNGEE. This CDR3 has 15 amino acids. CDR3 protein: CASSVGSREVEKLFF. In DNA form, the CDR3 reads TGTGCCAGCAGCGTAGGTTCCAGGGAGGTGGAAAAACTGTTTTTT.

Of note for this clone: Other DNA sequences in the sample encode the same CDR3. The gene calls are TRBV11-3 and TRBJ2-7, with D hard to call. Germline V CDR1 and CDR2: SGHNT, YENEEA. V lost 3 bases and J 3 bases, leaving 3 bases between the germline ends. The CDR3 runs to 11 residues. CDR3: CASSFYYEQYF. For the CDR3, the DNA is TGTGCCAGCAGCTTCTACTACGAGCAGTACTTC. The full variable domain, completed using reference TRBV11-3 and TRBJ2-7, is EAGVVQSPRYKIIEKKQPVAFWCNPISGHNTLYWYLQNLGQGPELLIRYENEEAVDDSQLPKDRFSAERLKGVDSTLKIQPAELGDSAVYLCASSFYYEQYFGPGTRLTVT.

The rearrangement links TRBV6-5 to TRBJ2-4, with D tentatively TRBD2 (7 bases). Germline CDR1 reads MNHEY; CDR2 reads SVGAGI. Between the trimmed V and J ends, which lost 0 bases and 9 bases, there was a span of 12 bases. This CDR3 has 14 amino acids. This CDR3 is CASSYSLGGGIQYF. The CDR3 DNA reads TGTGCCAGCAGTTACTCACTAGGGGGGGGCATTCAGTACTTC.

V usage is TRBV10-3 and J usage is TRBJ2-5; TRBD1 matches at 8 bases. Germline lookup yields CDR1 ENHRY and CDR2 SYGVKD. The V gene end was trimmed by 6 bases and the J gene end by 1 base; junction bases not matched to a gene: 7. The CDR3 is 15 amino acids. The CDR3 sequence is CAIRAGTGIQETQYF. The CDR3 nucleotides are TGTGCCATCAGGGCTGGGACAGGAATCCAAGAGACCCAGTACTTC.

This clone appeared a few times. This chain uses TRBV7-7 with TRBJ1-2; the D is unclear. V was trimmed by 5 bases and J by 14 bases, leaving 21 bases between them. The CDR3 contains 13 residues. Germline V gene lookup returns CDR1 SSHAT and CDR2 FNYEAQ (reference sequence). The DNA of the CDR3 is TGTGCCAGCAGCCCGACGGACGGCGGGGAGCTAACCTTC. Its translation is CASSPTDGGELTF.

V gene TRBV10-3 combines with J gene TRBJ2-7; D is unclear. V was trimmed by 3 bases and J by 3 bases, leaving 18 bases between them. The germline V gene has CDR1 ENHRY and CDR2 SYGVKD. This CDR3 contains 16 residues. The CDR3 is CAISDLTTLTDYEQYF. CDR3 DNA sequence: TGTGCCATCAGTGACCTTACTACGTTGACGGACTACGAGCAGTACTTC.

The chain links TRBV7-9 to TRBJ2-1; TRBD1 matches at 8 bases. J lost 9 bases, V lost 0 bases, and 7 bases had no gene match. The CDR3 loop spans 15 amino acids. The germline V gene has CDR1 SEHNR and CDR2 FQNEAQ (reference sequence). DNA of the CDR3: TGTGCCAGCAGCTTAGCGCTGGGACAGGAGCCTGAGCAGTTCTTC. It specifies CASSLALGQEPEQFF.

J is TRBJ2-7 and V is TRBV12-5; the match to TRBD2 covers 12 bases. CDR3 length: 13 amino acids. Losses at the gene ends were 6 bases for V and 7 bases for J; bases not matched to a gene: 4. The germline gives CDR1 LGHNT, CDR2 FRNRAP. The CDR3 DNA sequence: TGTGCTAGTGGCCTCGGACTAGCGGGAGAGCAGTACTTC. Translation gives CASGLGLAGEQYF.

This chain connects TRBV28 to TRBJ1-5, with D maybe TRBD1 (6 bases). CDR1 is MDHEN and CDR2 is SYDVKM in the germline V gene. The CDR3 has 15 amino acids. The V gene lost 1 base and the J gene lost 6 bases, with 13 bases spanning the gap. DNA for the CDR3: TGTGCCAGCAGTTTATCCGTCAGGGGCACTCAGCCCCAGCATTTT. This translates into CASSLSVRGTQPQHF.

This rearrangement joins TRBV7-2 to TRBJ1-6, with D possibly TRBD1 on 5 matching bases. CDR3 length: 17 residues. Germline-derived CDR1 and CDR2 are SGHTA and FQGNSA. V lost 2 bases to trimming and J lost 7 bases, with 18 bases between them. For the CDR3, the DNA is TGTGCCAGCAGCTTATTATTGGGCGGCAGGGCCAATTCACCCCTCCACTTT. Its protein product is CASSLLLGGRANSPLHF. The full variable domain, with the rest looked up from reference TRBV7-2 and TRBJ1-6, is GAGVSQSPSNKVTEKGKDVELRCDPISGHTALYWYRQSLGQGLEFLIYFQGNSAPDKSGLPSDRFSAERTGGSVSTLTIQRTQQEDSAVYLCASSLLLGGRANSPLHFGNGTRLTVT.

The sample holds a few counts of this clone. V is TRBV19 and J is TRBJ2-1, with D possibly being TRBD1 (6 bases). The CDR3 extends over 14 amino acids. Per the germline V gene, CDR1 is LNHDA and CDR2 is SQIVND (reference sequence). V was pared by 4 bases and J by 9 bases, with 16 bases between. In DNA form, the CDR3 reads TGTGCCAGTAGTAGCCAGGGGACCTCACCTGAGCAGTTCTTC. It encodes CASSSQGTSPEQFF.